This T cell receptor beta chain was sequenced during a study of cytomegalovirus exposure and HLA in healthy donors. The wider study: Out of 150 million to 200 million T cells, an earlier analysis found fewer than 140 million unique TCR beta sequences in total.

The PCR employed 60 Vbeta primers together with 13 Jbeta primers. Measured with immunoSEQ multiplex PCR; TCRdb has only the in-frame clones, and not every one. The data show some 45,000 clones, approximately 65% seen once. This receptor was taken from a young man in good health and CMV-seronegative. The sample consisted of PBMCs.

The CDR3 spells CASSWTSTGELFF. CDR3 nucleotides: TGCGCCAGCAGCTGGACTAGCACCGGGGAGCTGTTTTTT. The V gene is TRBV5-1, the J gene TRBJ2-2; the match to TRBD2 covers 7 bases. J lost 4 bases, V lost 3 bases, and 0 bases had no gene match. The CDR3 covers 13 residues. Per germline, CDR1 SGHRS and CDR2 YFSETQ.